This T cell receptor beta chain appears in the sequencing data of a study of shared T cell receptors in the human thymus (dated by TCRdb to the early 2020s). Study-wide context: The study investigated the way shared, self-reactive T-cell receptor alpha chains are produced in the human thymus.

The library was made by the immunoSEQ multiplex PCR assay. Drawn from immuneACCESS, this table holds only the in-frame rearrangements with V and J called that TCRdb kept. Clones are partly lost; checked studies trace under half to an unresolved V gene and leave the rest unexplained. Recorded for this sample are 630,000 or so clones; approximately 87% of them occurred a single time. Of the sample, just under 0.0095% is held by the ten largest clones. The CDR3 covers 14 residues, taking in both the cysteine and the phenylalanine. Only the CDR3 portion is preserved as DNA: 42 bases, with reading frame beginning at the first base. CDR1 and CDR2, looked up from the germline V gene, are SGDLS and YYNGEE. Trimming at the junction amounts to 3 bases on V and 0 bases on J, and the germline ends lie 8 bases apart. Regarding this clone: Its specific antigen is unknown. No much larger clonotype is one base removed from it; base qualities were not supplied.

These data were also reused for a study on human thymus T cells. The second investigation adds: The donors were immunologically healthy infants in Finland who had open corrective cardiac surgery for congenital heart defects. The thymus tissue came from surgical resects taken out during corrective cardiac surgery. Biased V and J gene segment usage appeared to be present in both thymic and peripheral blood repertoires. Highly overlapping thymic TCR repertoires among unrelated individuals were reported in the related research. TCR alpha and beta repertoires from about eight infant thymus samples and a few related peripheral blood samples were characterized in the study. Donor ages ranging from roughly 7 to 250 days were recorded, and a handful of male and a couple of female infants were included in the cohort. After being mechanically released from the tissue, thymocytes were kept at -70 degrees C in pellets of about 9.5-30 million cells. Genomic DNA was extracted from frozen cell pellets with a QIAsymphony instrument. Using the immunoSEQ multiplex PCR assay, the TCRB and TCRAD loci were amplified from a standardized quantity of quality-controlled genomic DNA. The amplicons spanned the V(D)J region and were long enough to cover the CDR3 and allow V and J genes to be identified. The amplicons were sequenced on an Illumina platform via the commercial immunoSEQ service. Primer bias and sequencing errors were corrected using previously described methods, and TCRAD and TCRB definitions followed the IMGT database. Repertoires were analysed with immunoSEQ Analyzer 3.0 and VDJTools, covering basic statistics, V/J segment usage, diversity estimates, rarefaction and pairwise overlap. Diversity was estimated using the Chao1, ChaoE, Efron-Thisted, Shannon and inverse Simpson indices, and was also estimated on datasets down-sampled to the size of the smallest sample. Repertoire overlap was assessed by strict matching of CDR3 nucleotide sequence, V gene and J gene, and clustering was done by Jaccard-based multidimensional scaling. On average, about 810,000 unique TCRB clonotypes were obtained from thymus samples, compared with approximately 82,000 from blood samples.

Source material: thymocytes. This chain is built from TRBV9 and TRBJ2-3; no confident D gene assignment can be made. This receptor was taken from a boy younger than two with a congenital heart defect. Donor details come from another sample of the same person, matched by shared clones. In nucleotide form, the sequence is TGTGCCAGCAGCGCCCCCACTAGCACAGATACGCAGTATTTT. Its protein is CASSAPTSTDTQYF.